A single sample is the source of the 2 T cell receptor beta chains below, sequenced in a study of shared clonotypes between healthy human individuals. Clones were read by immunoSEQ multiplex PCR, and TCRdb kept only the in-frame ones, dropping some. The repertoire has roughly 890,000 clones, around 92% of them found once; the top ten carry under 30%. Naive CD8 cells were CD45RO-negative, positively selected for CCR7, excluding terminally differentiated effector memory CD45RA+ cells. Sequenced sample: naive CD8+ T cells sorted from blood. These receptors came from a man aged 30 to 39 in good health.

The V gene is TRBV4-1, the J gene TRBJ1-3, with D possibly being TRBD1 (6 bases). The CDR3 has 13 amino acids. Per the germline V gene, CDR1 is MGHRA and CDR2 is YSYEKL. V was trimmed by 8 bases and J by 3 bases, leaving 11 bases between them. This CDR3 reads CASSQGFGNTIYF. The CDR3 DNA is TGCGCCAGCTCTCAGGGGTTTGGAAACACCATATATTTT.

This rearrangement joins TRBV27 to TRBJ2-5; tentative D call: TRBD2 (6 bases). The V and J ends lost 5 bases and 2 bases respectively, with 15 bases between them. CDR3 length equals 15 residues. Per the germline V gene, CDR1 is MNHEY and CDR2 is SMNVEV (reference sequence). The CDR3 is CASSHWGVTQETQYF. The CDR3 nucleotides read TGTGCCAGCAGTCACTGGGGGGTAACTCAAGAGACCCAGTACTTC.